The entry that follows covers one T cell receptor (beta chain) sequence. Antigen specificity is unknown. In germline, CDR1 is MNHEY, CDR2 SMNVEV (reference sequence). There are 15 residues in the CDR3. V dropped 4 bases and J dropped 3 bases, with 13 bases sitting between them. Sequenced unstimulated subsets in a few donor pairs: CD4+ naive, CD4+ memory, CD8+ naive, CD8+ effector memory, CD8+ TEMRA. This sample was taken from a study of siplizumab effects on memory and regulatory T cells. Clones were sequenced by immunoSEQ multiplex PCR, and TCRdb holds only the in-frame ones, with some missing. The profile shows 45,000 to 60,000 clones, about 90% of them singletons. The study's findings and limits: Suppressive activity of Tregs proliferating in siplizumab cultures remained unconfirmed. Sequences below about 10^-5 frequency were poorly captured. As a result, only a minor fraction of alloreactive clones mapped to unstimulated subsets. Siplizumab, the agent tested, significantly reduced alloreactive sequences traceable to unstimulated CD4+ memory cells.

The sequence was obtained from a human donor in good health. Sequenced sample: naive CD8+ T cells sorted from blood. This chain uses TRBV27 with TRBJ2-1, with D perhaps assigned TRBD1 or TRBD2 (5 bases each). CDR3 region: CASSSGTEVYNEQFF. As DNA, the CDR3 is TGTGCCAGCAGTTCCGGGACGGAAGTCTACAATGAGCAGTTCTTC.